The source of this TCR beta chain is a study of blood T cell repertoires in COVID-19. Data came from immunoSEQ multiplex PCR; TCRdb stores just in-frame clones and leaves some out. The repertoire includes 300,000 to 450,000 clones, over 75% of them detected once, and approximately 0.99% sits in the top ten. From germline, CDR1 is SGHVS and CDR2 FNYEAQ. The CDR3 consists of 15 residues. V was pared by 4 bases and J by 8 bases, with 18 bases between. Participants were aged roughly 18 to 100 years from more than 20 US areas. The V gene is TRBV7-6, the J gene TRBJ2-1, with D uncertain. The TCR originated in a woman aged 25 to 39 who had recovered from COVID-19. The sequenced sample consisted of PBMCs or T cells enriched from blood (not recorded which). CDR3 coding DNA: TGTGCCAGCAGCTGGAGTTGGGTACAATCCGATGAGCAGTTCTTC. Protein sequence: CASSWSWVQSDEQFF.